These 2 T cell receptor beta chains came from one sample sequenced in a study of blood T cell repertoires in COVID-19. Clones were sequenced by immunoSEQ multiplex PCR, and TCRdb holds only the in-frame ones, with some missing. The sample yields some 290,000 clones, around 86% seen once. The sample was peripheral blood. The receptors come from an older woman with active or convalescent COVID-19.

The CDR3 region is CASSQDTGGSYNEQFF. CDR3 DNA: TGCGCCAGCAGCCAAGACACGGGGGGCTCCTACAATGAGCAGTTCTTC. This sequence joins TRBV4-3 and TRBJ2-1, with 7 bases aligning to TRBD2. Trimming cost V 0 bases and J 0 bases; bases outside gene matches: 2. The CDR3 is 16 residues long. From germline, CDR1 is LGHNA and CDR2 YSLEER.

The J gene is TRBJ1-2, the V gene TRBV19, with D tentatively TRBD1 (5 bases). V gave up 6 bases and J gave up 8 bases, with 16 bases separating them. Germline V gene data show CDR1 as LNHDA and CDR2 as SQIVND (reference sequence). This CDR3 has 13 residues. The CDR3 protein is CASSPGGAMGYTF. CDR3 nucleotides: TGTGCCAGTAGCCCCGGAGGGGCTATGGGCTACACCTTC.